This T cell receptor beta chain was sequenced in a study of vaccination and CD4 T cells after COVID-19. Study summary: Control cultures were given a CEFX pool, an HIV-1 Nef pool, or no peptide. Findings and caveats of the study: It was found that, in convalescent patients, 304 of 307 vaccine-specific clones were spike mono-reactive.

There are 13 residues in the CDR3. Trimming cost V 9 bases and J 10 bases, with 21 bases left between them. Germline CDR1 and CDR2: ENHRY and SYGVKD. On this clonotype: As yet, its antigen is unknown.

Cultured CD4+ T cells had their DNA profiled by the Oncomine TCR Beta short-read assay. Someone extracted genomic DNA from cultured CD4+ T cells. TCRdb ran MiXCR on the PCR reads and lists one entry per CDR3 protein. Of 11,000 or so distinct CDR3 sequences listed, almost 40% are singletons. The treatment was: roughly ten-day PBMC culture with coronavirus spike peptide pools or control peptides (ViraFEST assay). Harvesting of the unexposed donor's CD4+ T cells predated the COVID-19 pandemic (2011-2018). Researchers reported culturing approximately 2 million PBMCs per well with approximately 9.3 IU/ml IL-2 and roughly 9.1 ug/ml peptide pools. Contingent on cell availability, unexposed-donor CD4+ T cells were interrogated with SARS-CoV-2 S/N and four cold-coronavirus spikes.

Material for sequencing was CD4+ T cells from blood, cultured in vitro. The chain employs TRBV10-3 and TRBJ1-1, with D possibly being TRBD1 (5 bases). The TCR comes from a human donor in good health. CDR3 residues: CAIYGGPPGRAFF. The CDR3 coding sequence is TGTGCCATTTATGGGGGTCCTCCCGGACGAGCTTTCTTT.